This note documents a single TCR beta chain sequence. Its antigen is as yet unknown. The study sampled blood at baseline, cycle 4 day 1, and cycle 7 day 1. The data were taken from a study of OX40 agonist ivuxolimab in advanced cancers. Across the whole study: Every 2 weeks, patients got intravenous ivuxolimab at one of six dose levels (0.01-10 mg/kg).

CDR3 size: 12 residues. Germline V gene data show CDR1 as SEHNR and CDR2 as FQNEAQ (reference sequence). Trimming removed 5 bases at V and 5 bases at J, with 9 bases between. Generated by immunoSEQ multiplex PCR, the TCRdb table keeps only in-frame clones and is missing some. The data contain approximately 80,000 clones, 75% to 95% of them singletons. Whole-study findings and limits: Expanded clones tended on average to be more numerous among CD8+ T cells than CD4+.

This TCR came from an adult with an advanced solid tumor such as melanoma, head and neck, liver or kidney cancer. The source was CD4+ or CD8+ T cells sorted from blood, collected in a trial of the OX40 agonist ivuxolimab. V usage is TRBV7-9 and J usage is TRBJ1-2; D unclear. Written as DNA, the CDR3 is TGTGCCAGCAGCCTACGGAGTTATGGCTACACCTTC. Amino acid sequence: CASSLRSYGYTF.